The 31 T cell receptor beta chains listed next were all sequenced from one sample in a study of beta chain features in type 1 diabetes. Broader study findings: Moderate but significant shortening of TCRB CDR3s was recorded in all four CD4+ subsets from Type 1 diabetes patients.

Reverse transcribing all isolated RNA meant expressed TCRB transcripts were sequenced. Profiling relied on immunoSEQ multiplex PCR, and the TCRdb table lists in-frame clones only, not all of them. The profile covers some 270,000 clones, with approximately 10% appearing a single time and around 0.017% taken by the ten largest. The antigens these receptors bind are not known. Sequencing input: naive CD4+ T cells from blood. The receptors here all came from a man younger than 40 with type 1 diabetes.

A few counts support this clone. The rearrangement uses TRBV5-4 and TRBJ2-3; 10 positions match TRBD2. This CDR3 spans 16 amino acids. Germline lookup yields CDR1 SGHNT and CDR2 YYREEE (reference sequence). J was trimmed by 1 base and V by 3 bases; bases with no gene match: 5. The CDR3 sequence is CASSSPTSGGTDTQYF. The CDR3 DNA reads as TGTGCCAGCAGCTCGCCCACTAGCGGGGGCACAGATACGCAGTATTTT.

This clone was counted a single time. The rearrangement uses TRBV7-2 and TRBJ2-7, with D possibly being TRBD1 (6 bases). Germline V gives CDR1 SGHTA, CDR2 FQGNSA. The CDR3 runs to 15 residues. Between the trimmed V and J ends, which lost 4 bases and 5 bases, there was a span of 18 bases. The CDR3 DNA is TGTGCCAGCAGCTACTCCAGGGGTAGATTCCACGAGCAGTACTTC. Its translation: CASSYSRGRFHEQYF.

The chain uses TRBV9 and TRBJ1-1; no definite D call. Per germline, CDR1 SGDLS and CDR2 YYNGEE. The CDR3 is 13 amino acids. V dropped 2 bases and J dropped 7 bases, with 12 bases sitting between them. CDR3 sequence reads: CASSVSGAGEAFF. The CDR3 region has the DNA TGTGCCAGCAGCGTTTCGGGAGCTGGTGAAGCTTTCTTT.

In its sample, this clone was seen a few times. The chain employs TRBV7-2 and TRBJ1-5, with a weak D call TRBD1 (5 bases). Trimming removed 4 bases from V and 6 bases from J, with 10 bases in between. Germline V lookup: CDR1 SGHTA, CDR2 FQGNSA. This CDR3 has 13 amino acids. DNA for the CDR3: TGTGCCAGCAGCTCCAGGGTTGGTCAGCCCCAGCATTTT. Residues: CASSSRVGQPQHF.

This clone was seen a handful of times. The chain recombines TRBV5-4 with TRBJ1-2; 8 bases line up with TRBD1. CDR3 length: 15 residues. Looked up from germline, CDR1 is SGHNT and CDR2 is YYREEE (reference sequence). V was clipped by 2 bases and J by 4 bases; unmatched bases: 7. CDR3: CASSFQDRDFYGYTF. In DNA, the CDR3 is TGTGCCAGCAGCTTCCAGGACAGGGACTTCTATGGCTACACCTTC.

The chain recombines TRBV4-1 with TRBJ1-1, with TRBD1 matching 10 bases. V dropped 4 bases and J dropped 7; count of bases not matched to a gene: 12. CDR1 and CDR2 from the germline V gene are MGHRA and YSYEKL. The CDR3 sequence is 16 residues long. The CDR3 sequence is CASSRQPTTGGLEAFF. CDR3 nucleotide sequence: TGCGCCAGCAGCCGACAACCCACGACAGGGGGCCTTGAAGCTTTCTTT.

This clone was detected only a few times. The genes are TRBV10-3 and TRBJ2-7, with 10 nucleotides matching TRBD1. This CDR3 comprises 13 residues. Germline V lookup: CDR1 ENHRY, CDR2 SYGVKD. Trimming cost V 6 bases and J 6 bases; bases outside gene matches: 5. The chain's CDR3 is CAISGTGEGEQYF. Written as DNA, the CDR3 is TGTGCCATCAGCGGGACAGGGGAGGGCGAGCAGTACTTC.

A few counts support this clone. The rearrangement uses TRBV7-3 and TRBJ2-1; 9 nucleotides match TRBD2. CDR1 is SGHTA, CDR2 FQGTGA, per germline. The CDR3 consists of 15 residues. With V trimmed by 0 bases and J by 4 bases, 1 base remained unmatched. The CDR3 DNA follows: TGTGCCAGCAGCTTAACGCGGGGGGGATACAATGAGCAGTTCTTC. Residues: CASSLTRGGYNEQFF.

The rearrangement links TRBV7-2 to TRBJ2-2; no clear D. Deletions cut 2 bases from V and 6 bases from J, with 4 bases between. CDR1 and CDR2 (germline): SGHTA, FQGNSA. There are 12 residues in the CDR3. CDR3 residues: CASSLLSGELFF. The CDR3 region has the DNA TGTGCCAGCAGCTTATTATCCGGGGAGCTGTTTTTT.

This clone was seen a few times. CDR3 bases: TGCAGCGTTGTCGGACTAGCGGGGGTGACCGGGGAGCTGTTTTTT. This codes for CSVVGLAGVTGELFF. The chain employs TRBV29-1 and TRBJ2-2; 13 bases align to TRBD2. Trimming at V came to 4 bases and at J to 5 bases, leaving 4 bases not matched to a gene. This CDR3 comprises 15 residues. In germline, CDR1 is SQVTM, CDR2 ANQGSEA.

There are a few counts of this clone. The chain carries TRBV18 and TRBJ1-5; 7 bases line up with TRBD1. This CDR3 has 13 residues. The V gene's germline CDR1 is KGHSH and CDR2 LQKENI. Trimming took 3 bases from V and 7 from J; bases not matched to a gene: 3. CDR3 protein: CASSPQGGQPQHF. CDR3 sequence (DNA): TGTGCCAGCTCACCGCAGGGGGGCCAGCCCCAGCATTTT.

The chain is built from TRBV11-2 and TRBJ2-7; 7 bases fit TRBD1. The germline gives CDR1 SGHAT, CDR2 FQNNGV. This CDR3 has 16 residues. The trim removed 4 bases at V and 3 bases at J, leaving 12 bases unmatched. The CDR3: CASSSGTVSSLYEQYF. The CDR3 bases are TGTGCCAGCAGCTCAGGGACAGTATCCTCTCTCTACGAGCAGTACTTC. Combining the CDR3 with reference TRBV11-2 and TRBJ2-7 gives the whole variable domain EAGVAQSPRYKIIEKRQSVAFWCNPISGHATLYWYQQILGQGPKLLIQFQNNGVVDDSQLPKDRFSAERLKGVDSTLKIQPAKLEDSAVYLCASSSGTVSSLYEQYFGPGTRLTVT.

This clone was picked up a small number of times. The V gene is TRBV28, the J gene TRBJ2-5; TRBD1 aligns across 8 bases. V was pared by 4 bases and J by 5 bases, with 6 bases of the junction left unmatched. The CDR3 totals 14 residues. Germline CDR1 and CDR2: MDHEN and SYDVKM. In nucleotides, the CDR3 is TGTGCCAGCAGTTCAAGGACAGGGAGGGAGACCCAGTACTTC. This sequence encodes CASSSRTGRETQYF.

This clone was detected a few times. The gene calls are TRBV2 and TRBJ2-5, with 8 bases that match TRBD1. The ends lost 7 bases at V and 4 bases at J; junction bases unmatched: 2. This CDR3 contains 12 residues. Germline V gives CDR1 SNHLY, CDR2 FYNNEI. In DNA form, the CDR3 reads TGTGCCAGCAACGACAGGGGAGAGACCCAGTACTTC. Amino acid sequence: CASNDRGETQYF.

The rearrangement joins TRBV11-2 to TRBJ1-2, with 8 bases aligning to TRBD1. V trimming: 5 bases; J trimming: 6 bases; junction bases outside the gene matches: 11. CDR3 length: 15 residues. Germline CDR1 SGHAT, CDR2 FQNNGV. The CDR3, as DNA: TGTGCCAGCAGCCCCGTCGGACAGGGAAGGGATGGCTACACCTTC. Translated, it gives CASSPVGQGRDGYTF.

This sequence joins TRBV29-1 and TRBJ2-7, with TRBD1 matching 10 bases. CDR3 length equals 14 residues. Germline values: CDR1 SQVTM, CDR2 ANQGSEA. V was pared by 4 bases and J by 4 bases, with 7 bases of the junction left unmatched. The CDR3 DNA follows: TGCAGCGTTGTCAAACGGGACAGGGGATACGAGCAGTACTTC. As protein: CSVVKRDRGYEQYF.

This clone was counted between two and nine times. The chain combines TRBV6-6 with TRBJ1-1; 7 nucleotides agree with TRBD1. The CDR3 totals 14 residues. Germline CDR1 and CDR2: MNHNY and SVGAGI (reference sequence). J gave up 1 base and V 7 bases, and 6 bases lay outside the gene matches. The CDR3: CASTTGLTNTEAFF. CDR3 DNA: TGTGCCAGCACGACAGGGTTGACGAACACTGAAGCTTTCTTT.

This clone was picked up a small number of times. CDR3 sequence (DNA): TGTGCCAGCAGTGACCCCAGCGGGGGGGTTGACATTCAGTACTTC. Amino acid sequence: CASSDPSGGVDIQYF. The chain links TRBV2 to TRBJ2-4; the match to TRBD2 covers 10 bases. CDR3 size: 15 residues. J lost 8 bases, V lost 3 bases, and 7 bases had no gene match. The V gene's germline CDR1 is SNHLY and CDR2 FYNNEI.

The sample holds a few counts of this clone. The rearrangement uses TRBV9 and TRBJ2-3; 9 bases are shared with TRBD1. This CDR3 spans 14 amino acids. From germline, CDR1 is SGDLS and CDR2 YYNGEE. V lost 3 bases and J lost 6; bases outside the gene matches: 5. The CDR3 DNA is TGTGCCAGCAGCGCAGGACAGGGGAAGGATACGCAGTATTTT. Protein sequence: CASSAGQGKDTQYF.

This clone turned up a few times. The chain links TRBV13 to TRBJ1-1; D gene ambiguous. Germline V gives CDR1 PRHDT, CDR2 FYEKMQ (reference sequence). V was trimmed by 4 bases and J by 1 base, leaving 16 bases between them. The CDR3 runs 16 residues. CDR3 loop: CASSSIRPKRNTEAFF. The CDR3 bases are TGTGCCAGCAGCTCCATCCGTCCTAAAAGGAACACTGAAGCTTTCTTT.

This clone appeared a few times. CDR3 amino acids: CASSSLTGTSGYNEQFF. DNA of the CDR3: TGTGCCAGCAGTTCTCTAACCGGGACTAGCGGCTACAATGAGCAGTTCTTC. The V and J genes are TRBV7-2 and TRBJ2-1; 11 nucleotides align to TRBD2. There are 17 residues in the CDR3. J lost 3 bases, V lost 6 bases, and 10 bases had no gene match. Germline V gives CDR1 SGHTA, CDR2 FQGNSA.

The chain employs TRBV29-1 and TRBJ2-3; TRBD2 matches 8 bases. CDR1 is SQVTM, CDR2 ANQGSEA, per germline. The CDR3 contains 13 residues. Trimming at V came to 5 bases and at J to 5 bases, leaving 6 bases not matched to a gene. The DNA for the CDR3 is TGCAGCGTTAGGGAGCGGGGGATAGATACGCAGTATTTT. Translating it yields CSVRERGIDTQYF.

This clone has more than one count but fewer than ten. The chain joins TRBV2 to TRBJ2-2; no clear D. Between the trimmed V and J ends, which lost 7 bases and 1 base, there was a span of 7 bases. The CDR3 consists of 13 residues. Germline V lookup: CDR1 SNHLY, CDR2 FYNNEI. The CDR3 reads CASTEQNTGELFF. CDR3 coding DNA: TGTGCCAGCACCGAGCAGAACACCGGGGAGCTGTTTTTT.

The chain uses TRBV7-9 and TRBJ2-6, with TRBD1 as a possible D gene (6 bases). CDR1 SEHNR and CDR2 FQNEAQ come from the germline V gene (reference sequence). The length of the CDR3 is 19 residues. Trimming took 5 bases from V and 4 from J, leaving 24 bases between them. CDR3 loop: CASSQPRDTGFLGANVLTF. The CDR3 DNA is TGTGCCAGCAGCCAACCTCGGGACACCGGATTCCTCGGGGCCAACGTCCTGACTTTC.

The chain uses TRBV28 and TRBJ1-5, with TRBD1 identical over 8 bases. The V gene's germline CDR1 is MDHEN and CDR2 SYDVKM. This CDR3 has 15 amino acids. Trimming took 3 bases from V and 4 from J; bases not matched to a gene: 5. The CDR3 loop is CASSFMDRENQPQHF. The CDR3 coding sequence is TGTGCCAGCAGTTTCATGGACAGGGAGAATCAGCCCCAGCATTTT.

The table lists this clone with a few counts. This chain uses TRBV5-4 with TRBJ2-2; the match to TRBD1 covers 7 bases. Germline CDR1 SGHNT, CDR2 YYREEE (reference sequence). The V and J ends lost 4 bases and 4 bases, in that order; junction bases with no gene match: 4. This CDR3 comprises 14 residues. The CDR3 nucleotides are TGTGCCAGCAGCCTTCCAGGGGGCACCGGGGAGCTGTTTTTT. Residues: CASSLPGGTGELFF.

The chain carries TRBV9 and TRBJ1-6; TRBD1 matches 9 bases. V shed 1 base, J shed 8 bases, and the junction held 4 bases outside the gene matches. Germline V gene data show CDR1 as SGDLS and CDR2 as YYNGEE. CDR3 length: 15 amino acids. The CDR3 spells CASSVIDRGDSPLHF. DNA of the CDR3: TGTGCCAGCAGCGTAATTGACAGGGGGGATTCACCCCTCCACTTT.

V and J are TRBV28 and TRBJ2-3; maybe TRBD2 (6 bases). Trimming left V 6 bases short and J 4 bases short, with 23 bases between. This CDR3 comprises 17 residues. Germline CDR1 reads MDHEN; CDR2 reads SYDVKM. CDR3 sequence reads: CASRSRGLGRGPDTQYF. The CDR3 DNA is TGTGCCAGCAGGTCGAGGGGACTCGGGAGAGGTCCAGATACGCAGTATTTT.

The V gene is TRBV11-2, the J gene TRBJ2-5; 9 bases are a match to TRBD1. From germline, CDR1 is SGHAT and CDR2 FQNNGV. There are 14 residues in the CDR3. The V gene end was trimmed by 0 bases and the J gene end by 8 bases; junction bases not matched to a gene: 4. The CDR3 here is CASSLDWDRATQYF. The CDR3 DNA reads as TGTGCCAGCAGCTTAGATTGGGACAGGGCCACCCAGTACTTC.

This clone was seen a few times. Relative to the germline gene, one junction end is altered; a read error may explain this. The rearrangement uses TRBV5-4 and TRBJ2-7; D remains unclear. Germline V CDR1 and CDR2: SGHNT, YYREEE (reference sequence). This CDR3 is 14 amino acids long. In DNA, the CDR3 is TGCGCCAGCAGCCAAGCGTATGGAAACTACGAGCAGTACTTC. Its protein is CASSQAYGNYEQYF.

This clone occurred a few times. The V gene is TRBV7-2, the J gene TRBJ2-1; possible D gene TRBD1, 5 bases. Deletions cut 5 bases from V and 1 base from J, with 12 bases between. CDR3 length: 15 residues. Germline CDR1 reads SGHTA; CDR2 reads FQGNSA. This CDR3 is CASSTDPGSYNEQFF. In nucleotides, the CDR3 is TGTGCCAGCAGCACAGACCCAGGGTCCTACAATGAGCAGTTCTTC.